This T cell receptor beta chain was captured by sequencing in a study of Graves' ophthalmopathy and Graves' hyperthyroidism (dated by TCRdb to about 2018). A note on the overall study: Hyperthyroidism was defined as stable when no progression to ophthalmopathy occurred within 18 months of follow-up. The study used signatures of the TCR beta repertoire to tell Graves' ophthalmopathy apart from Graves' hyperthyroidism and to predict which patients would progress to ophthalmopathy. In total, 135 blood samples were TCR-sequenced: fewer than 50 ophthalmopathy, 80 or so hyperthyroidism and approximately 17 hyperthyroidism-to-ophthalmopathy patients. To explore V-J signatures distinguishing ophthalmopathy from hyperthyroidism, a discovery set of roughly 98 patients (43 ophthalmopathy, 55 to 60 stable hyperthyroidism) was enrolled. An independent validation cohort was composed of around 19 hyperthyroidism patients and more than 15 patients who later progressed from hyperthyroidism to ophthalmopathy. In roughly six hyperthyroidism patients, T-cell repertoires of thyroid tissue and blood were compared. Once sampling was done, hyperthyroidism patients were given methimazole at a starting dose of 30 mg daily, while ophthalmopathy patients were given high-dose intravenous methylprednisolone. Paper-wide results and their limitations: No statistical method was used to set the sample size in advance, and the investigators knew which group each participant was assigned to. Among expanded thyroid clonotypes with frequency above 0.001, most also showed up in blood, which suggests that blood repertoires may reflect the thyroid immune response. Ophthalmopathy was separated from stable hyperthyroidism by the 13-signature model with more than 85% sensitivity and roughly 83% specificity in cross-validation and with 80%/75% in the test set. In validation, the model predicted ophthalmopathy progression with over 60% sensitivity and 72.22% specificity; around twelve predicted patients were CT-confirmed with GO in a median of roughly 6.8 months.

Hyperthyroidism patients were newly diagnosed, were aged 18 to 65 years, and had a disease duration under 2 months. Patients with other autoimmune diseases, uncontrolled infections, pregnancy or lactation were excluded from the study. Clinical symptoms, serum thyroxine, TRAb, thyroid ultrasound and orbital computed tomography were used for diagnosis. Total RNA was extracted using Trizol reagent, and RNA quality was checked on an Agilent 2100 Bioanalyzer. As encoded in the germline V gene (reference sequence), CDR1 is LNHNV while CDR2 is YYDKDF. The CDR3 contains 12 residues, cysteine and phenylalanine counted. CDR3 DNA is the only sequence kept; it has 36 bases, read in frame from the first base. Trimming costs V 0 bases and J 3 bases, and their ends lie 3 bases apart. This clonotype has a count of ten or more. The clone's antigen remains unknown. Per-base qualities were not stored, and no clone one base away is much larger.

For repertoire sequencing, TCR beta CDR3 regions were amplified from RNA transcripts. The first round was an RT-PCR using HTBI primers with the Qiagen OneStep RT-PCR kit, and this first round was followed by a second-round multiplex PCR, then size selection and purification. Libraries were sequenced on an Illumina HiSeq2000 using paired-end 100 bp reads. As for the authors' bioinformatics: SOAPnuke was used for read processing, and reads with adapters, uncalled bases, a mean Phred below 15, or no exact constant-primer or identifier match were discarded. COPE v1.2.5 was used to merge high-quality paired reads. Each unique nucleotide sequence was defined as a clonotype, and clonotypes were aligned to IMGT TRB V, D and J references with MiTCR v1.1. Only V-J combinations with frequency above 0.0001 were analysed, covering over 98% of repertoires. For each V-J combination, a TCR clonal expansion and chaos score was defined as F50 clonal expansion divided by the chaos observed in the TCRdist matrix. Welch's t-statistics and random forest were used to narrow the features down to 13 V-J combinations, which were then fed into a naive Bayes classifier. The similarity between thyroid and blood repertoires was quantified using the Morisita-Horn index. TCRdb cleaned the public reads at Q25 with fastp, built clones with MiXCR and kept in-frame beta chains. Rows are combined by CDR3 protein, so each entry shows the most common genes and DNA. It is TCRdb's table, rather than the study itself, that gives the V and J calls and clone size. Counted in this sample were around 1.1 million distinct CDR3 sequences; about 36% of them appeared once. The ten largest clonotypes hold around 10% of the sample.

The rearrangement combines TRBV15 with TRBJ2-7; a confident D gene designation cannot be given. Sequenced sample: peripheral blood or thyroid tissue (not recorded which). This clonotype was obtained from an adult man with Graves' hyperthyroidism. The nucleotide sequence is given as TGTGCCACCAGCAGAGACTTCTACGAGCAGTACTTC. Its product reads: CATSRDFYEQYF.